This TCR beta chain is from a study of beta chain features in type 1 diabetes. Study results and caveats: It was possible that PCR favored shorter templates, equally so in patients and controls. Type 1 diabetes patients had fewer VDJ junction insertions and more deletions.

Isolated RNA was reverse transcribed in full, so expressed TCRB transcripts were sequenced. The method was immunoSEQ multiplex PCR; TCRdb's version includes in-frame clones alone and lacks a portion of them. The table has about 360,000 clones, 10% to 15% seen once. Concerning this clone: Its antigen is unidentified.

Germline CDR1 is ENHRY and CDR2 is SYGVKD. Trimming took off 0 bases at V and 5 bases at J, with 17 bases between the two ends. The CDR3 contains 17 residues. Central memory, naive, regulatory and stem cell-like memory CD4+ cells were sorted by CD45RO/CCR7/CD25/CD127/CD95/CD27. Purities over 98% were achieved in all sorted populations. The V call is TRBV10-3, the J call TRBJ2-1; tentatively, D is TRBD2 (5 bases). Sample: naive CD4+ T cells from blood. This sequence originates from a man aged 18 to 29 in good health. The CDR3: CAISESKARALHNEQFF. The CDR3 coding sequence is TGTGCCATCAGTGAGTCGAAGGCGCGGGCACTCCACAATGAGCAGTTCTTC.